This T cell receptor (beta chain) was sequenced for a study of blood T cell repertoires in COVID-19. Whole-study context: From T cells, B-cell-depleted T cells, or PBMCs came the material, which was cDNA or gDNA.

Authors' processing steps: Nucleated cell counts were estimated from reference gene primer amplification. Clones were sequenced by immunoSEQ multiplex PCR, and TCRdb holds only the in-frame ones, with some missing. V and J calls and clone size are those listed in that table; D and trimming were worked out from the DNA. Of around 84,000 clones in the sample, about 68% were seen once. CDR1 SGDLS and CDR2 YYNGEE come from the germline V gene. Trimming shortened V by 4 bases and J by 5 bases, and 21 bases separated the two germline ends. This CDR3 has 16 amino acids. The sequencing sample was made of peripheral blood. This TCR derives from a man between 45 and 60 years old with active or convalescent COVID-19. The rearrangement joins TRBV9 to TRBJ2-5; a possible D gene is TRBD2 (5 bases). The chain's CDR3 is CASSTRPGASGETQYF. The CDR3 DNA reads TGTGCCAGCAGCACACGACCCGGAGCTTCGGGGGAGACCCAGTACTTC.